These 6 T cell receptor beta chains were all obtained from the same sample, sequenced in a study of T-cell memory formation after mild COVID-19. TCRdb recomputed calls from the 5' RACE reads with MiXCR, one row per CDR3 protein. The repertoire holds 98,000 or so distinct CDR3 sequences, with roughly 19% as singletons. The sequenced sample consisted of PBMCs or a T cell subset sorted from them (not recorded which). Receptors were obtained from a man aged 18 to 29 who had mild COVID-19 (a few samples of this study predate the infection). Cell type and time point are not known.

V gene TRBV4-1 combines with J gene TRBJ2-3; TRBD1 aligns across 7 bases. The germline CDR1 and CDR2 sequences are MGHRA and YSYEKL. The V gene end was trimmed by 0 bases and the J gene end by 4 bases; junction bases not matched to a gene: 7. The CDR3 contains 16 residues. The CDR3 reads CASSQELTGYPDTQYF. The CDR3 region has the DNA TGCGCCAGCAGCCAAGAGTTGACAGGGTACCCAGATACGCAGTATTTT.

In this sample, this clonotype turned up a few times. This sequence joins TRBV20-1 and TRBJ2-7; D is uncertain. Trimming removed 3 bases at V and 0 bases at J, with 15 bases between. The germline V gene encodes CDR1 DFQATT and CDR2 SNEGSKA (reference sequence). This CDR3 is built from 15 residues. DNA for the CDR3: TGCAGTGCTAGTCAACAGCGTTCGAGCTCCTACGAGCAGTACTTC. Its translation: CSASQQRSSSYEQYF.

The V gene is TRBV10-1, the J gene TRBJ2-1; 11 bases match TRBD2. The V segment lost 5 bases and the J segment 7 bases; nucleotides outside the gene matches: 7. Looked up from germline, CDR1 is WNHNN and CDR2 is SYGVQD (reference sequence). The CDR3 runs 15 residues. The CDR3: CASSRIAGGPNEQFF. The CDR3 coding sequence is TGCGCCAGCAGTCGCATAGCGGGGGGGCCGAATGAGCAGTTCTTC.

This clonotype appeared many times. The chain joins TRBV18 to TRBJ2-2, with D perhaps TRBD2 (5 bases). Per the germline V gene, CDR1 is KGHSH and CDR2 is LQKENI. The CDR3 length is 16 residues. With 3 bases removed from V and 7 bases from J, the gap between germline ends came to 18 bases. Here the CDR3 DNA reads TGTGCCAGCTCACCCCCGAGCGGCTACGGAGGCGGGGAGCTGTTTTTT. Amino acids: CASSPPSGYGGGELFF.

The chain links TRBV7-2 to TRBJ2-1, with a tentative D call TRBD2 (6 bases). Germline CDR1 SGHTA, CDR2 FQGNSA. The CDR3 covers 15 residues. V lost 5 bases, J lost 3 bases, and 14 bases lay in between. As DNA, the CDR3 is TGTGCCAGCAGCCTTTTCTCTAGCGACTACAATGAGCAGTTCTTC. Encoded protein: CASSLFSSDYNEQFF.

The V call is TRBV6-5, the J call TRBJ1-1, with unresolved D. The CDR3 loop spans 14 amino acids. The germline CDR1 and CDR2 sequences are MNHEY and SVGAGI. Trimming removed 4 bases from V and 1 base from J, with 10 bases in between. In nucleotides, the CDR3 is TGTGCCAGCAGTTTAATGGGCCGGAACACTGAAGCTTTCTTT. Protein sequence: CASSLMGRNTEAFF.